The TCR beta chain described here comes from a study of blood T cells in healthy people across ages. The second PCR ran roughly 7 to 12 cycles with a sample-barcoded 5' primer and J-beta primers. TCRdb fed the 5' RACE reads into MiXCR, producing one record per CDR3 protein. This repertoire shows under 1,000,000 distinct CDR3 sequences, roughly 34% found once; its top ten account for about an eighth. This clonotype was recorded at least ten times. Sample: blood. The TCR comes from a man aged 18 to 30 in good health.

The CDR3 loop reads CASSSSGRAPGEQFF. In DNA form, the CDR3 reads TGTGCCAGCAGCTCCAGCGGGCGGGCTCCTGGTGAGCAGTTCTTC. V and J are TRBV7-3 and TRBJ2-1; D possibly corresponds to TRBD2 (6 bases). The CDR3 spans 15 residues. Germline lookup yields CDR1 SGHTA and CDR2 FQGTGA. Trimming left V 4 bases short and J 9 bases short, with 19 bases between.